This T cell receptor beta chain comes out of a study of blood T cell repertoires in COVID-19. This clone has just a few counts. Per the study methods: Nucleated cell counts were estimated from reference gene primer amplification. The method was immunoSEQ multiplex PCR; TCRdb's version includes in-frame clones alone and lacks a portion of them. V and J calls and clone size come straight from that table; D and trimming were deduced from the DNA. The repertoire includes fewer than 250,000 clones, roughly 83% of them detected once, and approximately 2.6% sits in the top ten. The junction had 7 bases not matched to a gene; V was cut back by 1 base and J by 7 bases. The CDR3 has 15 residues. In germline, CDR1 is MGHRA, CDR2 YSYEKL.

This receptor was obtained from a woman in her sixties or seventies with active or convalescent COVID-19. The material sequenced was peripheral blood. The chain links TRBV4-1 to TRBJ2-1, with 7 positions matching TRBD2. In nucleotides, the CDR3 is TGCGCCAGCAGCCAAGGGGAGGGCCCTCGGAATGAGCAGTTCTTC. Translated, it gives CASSQGEGPRNEQFF.